What follows are 16 T cell receptor beta chains derived from one specimen sequenced in a study of blood T cells in healthy people across ages. For the second PCR, which ran for roughly 6 to 12 cycles, a sample-barcoded 5' primer and a J-beta primer mix were used. TCRdb reanalysed the 5' RACE reads using MiXCR and keeps one entry per CDR3 protein. This sample yields about 780,000 distinct CDR3 sequences, of which around 62% are seen a single time; 25% to 35% belongs to the top ten. Sequenced input: blood. The source of these receptors is a young man in good health.

This chain connects TRBV5-1 to TRBJ2-5, with 9 bases aligning to TRBD1. The J call may be incorrect, as the DNA end agrees better with TRBJ2-7. This CDR3 is 15 amino acids long. The germline gives CDR1 SGHRS, CDR2 YFSETQ. CDR3 in DNA: TGCGCCAGCAGGGATAGGACAGGGGACCCCTACGAGCAGTACTTC. It is translated as CASRDRTGDPYEQYF.

The CDR3 protein is CASSLLGTSGVNYEQYF. CDR3 nucleotides: TGTGCCAGCAGCCTACTAGGGACTAGCGGGGTTAACTACGAGCAGTACTTC. This chain joins TRBV14 and TRBJ2-4, with 13 bases that match TRBD2. TRBJ2-7 explains the end of the DNA better; the J call may be wrong. This CDR3 comprises 17 residues. CDR1 is SGHDN and CDR2 is FVKESK in the germline V gene.

The genes are TRBV7-3 and TRBJ2-5; D not resolved. The DNA end is more similar to TRBJ2-7, so the J call may be wrong. From germline, CDR1 is SGHTA and CDR2 FQGTGA. The CDR3 spans 14 residues. The chain's CDR3 is CASSPRFDGYEQYF. The CDR3 nucleotides are TGTGCCAGCAGCCCTCGATTCGACGGGTACGAGCAGTACTTC.

This clonotype was seen a handful of times. This chain joins TRBV29-1 and TRBJ1-3; D may be TRBD1 (6 bases). The V end was cut by 1 base, the J end by 4 bases, with 8 bases between. The V gene's germline CDR1 is SQVTM and CDR2 ANQGSEA. The CDR3 is 13 residues long. In DNA form, the CDR3 reads TGCAGCGTTGAAGCAGGGGCGGGAAACACCATATATTTT. Its protein product is CSVEAGAGNTIYF. Full variable domain (outside the CDR3, taken from reference TRBV29-1 and TRBJ1-3): SAVISQKPSRDICQRGTSLTIQCQVDSQVTMMFWYRQQPGQSLTLIATANQGSEATYESGFVIDKFPISRPNLTFSTLTVSNMSPEDSSIYLCSVEAGAGNTIYFGEGSWLTVV.

This sequence joins TRBV27 and TRBJ1-5; tentatively, D is TRBD1 (5 bases). CDR1 MNHEY and CDR2 SMNVEV come from the germline V gene (reference sequence). The V and J ends lost 8 bases and 1 base respectively, with 18 bases between them. The CDR3 spans 16 residues. The CDR3 nucleotides read TGTGCCAGCGGCCCTTCACGGACACTGAGCAATCAGCCCCAGCATTTT. Encoded protein: CASGPSRTLSNQPQHF.

The chain carries TRBV4-1 and TRBJ1-5; weak D call: TRBD1 (5 bases). Trimming cost V 0 bases and J 7 bases, with 13 bases left between them. The CDR3 sequence is 15 residues long. Germline CDR1 reads MGHRA; CDR2 reads YSYEKL. As DNA, the CDR3 is TGCGCCAGCAGCCAAGAGGGGCCCGGCTCGCAGCCCCAGCATTTT. This gives the protein CASSQEGPGSQPQHF.

The chain has TRBV13 and TRBJ2-3; D call uncertain. This CDR3 is built from 14 residues. Deletions cut 1 base from V and 6 bases from J, with 11 bases between. Germline lookup yields CDR1 PRHDT and CDR2 FYEKMQ (reference sequence). The CDR3 loop reads CASSLVWDGDTQYF. CDR3 DNA: TGTGCCAGCAGCTTAGTTTGGGATGGGGATACGCAGTATTTT.

The gene calls are TRBV4-1 and TRBJ2-7; either TRBD1 or TRBD2 may supply D (5 bases each). In germline, CDR1 is MGHRA, CDR2 YSYEKL. Deletions cut 0 bases from V and 1 base from J, with 10 bases between. The CDR3 runs to 15 residues. DNA of the CDR3: TGCGCCAGCAGCCAAGATAGGGACGGTTCCTACGAGCAGTACTTC. Translation: CASSQDRDGSYEQYF.

This clonotype appeared once. This chain connects TRBV12-3 or TRBV12-4 to TRBJ1-2, with TRBD1 matching over 7 bases. The V gene end was trimmed by 3 bases and the J gene end by 4 bases; junction bases not matched to a gene: 11. This CDR3 is built from 16 residues. The CDR3 coding sequence is TGTGCCAGCAGTTTGGCGGGACAGCGCGAGACCTATGGCTACACCTTC. Protein: CASSLAGQRETYGYTF.

Notes on this clonotype: This could be a read error, since a much larger clone is one nucleotide away. The V call is TRBV7-7, the J call TRBJ2-6; D gene uncertain. This CDR3 has 15 amino acids. The germline gives CDR1 SSHAT, CDR2 FNYEAQ (reference sequence). In DNA, the CDR3 is TGTGTTAGCAGCTCCGGGCCGTTCAGGGCCAACGTCCTGACTTTC. This encodes CVSSSGPFRANVLTF.

The chain employs TRBV24-1 and TRBJ2-5, with D possibly called TRBD1 or TRBD2 (5 bases each). The germline V gene has CDR1 KGHDR and CDR2 SFDVKD. Trimming left V 4 bases short and J 11 bases short, with 25 bases between. The CDR3 sequence is 16 residues long. Written as DNA, the CDR3 is TGTGCCACCAGTGAACCCAGCGGCTCAGGACATAATGAGCAGTACTTC. Its protein product is CATSEPSGSGHNEQYF.

The V call is TRBV11-2, the J call TRBJ1-3, with unresolved D. There are 12 residues in the CDR3. The V gene lost 7 bases and the J gene lost 1 base, with 5 bases spanning the gap. Germline values: CDR1 SGHAT, CDR2 FQNNGV. In DNA, the CDR3 is TGTGCCAGCACCAATTCTGGAAACACCATATATTTT. Amino acid sequence: CASTNSGNTIYF.

This chain joins TRBV7-9 and TRBJ2-4; a weak D match, TRBD2 (6 bases). V lost 5 bases and J lost 0, with 14 bases in between. This CDR3 region has 16 residues. The germline gives CDR1 SEHNR, CDR2 FQNEAQ (reference sequence). The CDR3 DNA reads as TGTGCCAGCAGCATGGAGGGGACCCTAGCCAAAAACATTCAGTACTTC. It specifies CASSMEGTLAKNIQYF.

The V and J genes are TRBV6-2 or TRBV6-3 and TRBJ2-5; a possible D gene is TRBD1 (6 bases). The closer fit of TRBJ2-7 to the DNA end suggests the J call may be wrong. CDR1 is MNHEY and CDR2 is SVGEGT in the germline V gene. The CDR3 is 14 amino acids. The CDR3 is CASTATGTHYEQYF. The CDR3 region has the DNA TGTGCCAGCACTGCTACGGGGACACACTACGAGCAGTACTTC.

The V and J genes are TRBV18 and TRBJ2-1; TRBD2 aligns across 13 bases. Per the germline V gene, CDR1 is KGHSH and CDR2 is LQKENI. After removal of 2 bases from V and 9 bases from J, the junction contained 1 base not matched to a gene. This CDR3 has 14 residues. CDR3 bases: TGTGCCAGCTCACCAGGACTAGCGGGGGCTGAGCAGTTCTTC. Translated, it gives CASSPGLAGAEQFF.

The chain recombines TRBV7-2 with TRBJ2-7, with a weak D call TRBD1 (5 bases). Germline CDR1 and CDR2: SGHTA and FQGNSA. The CDR3 runs 14 residues. V was pared by 5 bases and J by 2 bases, with 13 bases between. The CDR3 bases are TGTGCCAGCAGCCTTTACAGGAAGGCCTACGAGCAGTACTTC. As protein: CASSLYRKAYEQYF.